This T cell receptor beta chain was sequenced during a study of technical replicates of blood from several donors. The germline V gene has CDR1 SEHNR and CDR2 FQNEAQ (reference sequence). The V end was cut by 5 bases, the J end by 7 bases, with 15 bases between. CDR3 length: 13 residues. The table lists this clone with a count of one. Sequenced by immunoSEQ multiplex PCR; TCRdb stores in-frame clones only, minus some. Counted here are fewer than 100,000 clones, approximately 97% occurring once; the ten biggest clones make up less than 0.2%. The sequenced material came from T cells isolated from PBMCs. The rearrangement uses TRBV7-9 and TRBJ2-7, with D tentatively TRBD2 (5 bases). The TCR sequence derives from a human donor in good health. The DNA of the CDR3 is TGTGCCAGCAGCATAAAAGGAGAGGGAGAGCAGTACTTC. Its translation is CASSIKGEGEQYF.